Sequencing of this T cell receptor beta chain was carried out in a study of a mutant IDH1 vaccine in newly diagnosed glioma. Study-wide context: Patients in the study were vaccinated eight times, receiving shots in weeks 1, 3, 5, 7, 11, 15, 19 and 23. Treated patients comprised around 60% males and around 40% females, mean age roughly 43 years. Standard pretreatment was either radiotherapy, temozolomide, or, for most, radiochemotherapy with temozolomide.

The germline gives CDR1 SGHKS, CDR2 YYEKEE (reference sequence). The CDR3 has 13 amino acids. V was trimmed by 1 base and J by 9 bases, leaving 8 bases between them. In regard to this clone: Its specificity is not known.

Described time point: week 11, during vaccination. Alongside topical imiquimod, each dose of vaccine comprised 300 ug of mutant IDH1 20-mer peptide. Astrocytomas found in donors were new, WHO grade 3 or 4, IDH1-mutant and ATRX-lost. Produced via immunoSEQ multiplex PCR; TCRdb's table is partial and in-frame only. This sample has 95,000 to 120,000 clones; almost 90% occur once, and the top ten carry under 0.8%. The input for sequencing was PBMCs, taken from a glioma patient whose treatment included an IDH1 peptide vaccine. The V gene is TRBV5-5, the J gene TRBJ1-6; D is uncertain. The sequence came from a woman aged 50 to 60 with glioma. The CDR3 here is CASSLPTISPLHF. The CDR3 DNA is TGTGCCAGCAGCTTGCCGACGATTTCACCCCTCCACTTT.